These T cell receptor beta chains were read from a single sample in a study of T cells in Graves' hyperthyroidism and ophthalmopathy. TCRdb analysed the multiplex PCR reads with MiXCR anew, one entry per CDR3 protein. The profile shows more than 500,000 distinct CDR3 sequences, about 16% of them singletons. What was sequenced was blood. The source of these receptors is a woman between 25 and 40 years old with Graves' hyperthyroidism. CDR3s include the opening cysteine and the closing phenylalanine or tryptophan. D genes are given only for firm matches. Some rows have no size entry. The others give once, few or many, or a class for an expanded clone.

TRBJ1-1,many,TRBV3-1,-,CASSQDHSGRGAFF,TGTGCCAGCAGCCAAGATCACTCCGGGAGAGGAGCTTTCTTT
TRBJ2-7,many,TRBV11-3,-,CASSFGGRFNEQYF,TGTGCCAGCAGCTTCGGGGGGCGGTTCAATGAGCAGTACTTC
TRBJ2-3,-,TRBV9,-,CASSLSGYQADTQYF,TGTGCCAGCAGCCTGAGCGGGTACCAGGCAGATACGCAGTATTTT
TRBJ2-7,many,TRBV28,-,CASSFGGRWEQYF,TGTGCCAGCAGTTTCGGGGGGCGGTGGGAGCAGTACTTC
TRBJ1-2,-,TRBV7-9,TRBD1,CASSTGQVGYGYTF,TGTGCCAGCAGCACGGGACAGGTGGGCTATGGCTACACCTTC
TRBJ1-2,few,TRBV6-5,TRBD1,CASSYFGTDGYTF,TGTGCCAGCAGTTACTTCGGGACAGACGGCTACACCTTC
TRBJ1-4,-,TRBV28,-,CASIEQNNEKLFF,TGTGCCAGCATTGAGCAGAATAATGAAAAACTGTTTTTT
TRBJ1-1,-,TRBV29-1,-,CSVAGGAHTEAFF,TGCAGCGTTGCAGGAGGGGCGCACACTGAAGCTTTCTTT
TRBJ2-7,many,TRBV6-1,TRBD2,CASSDSGSRYEQYF,TGTGCCAGCAGTGATAGCGGGAGTCGATACGAGCAGTACTTC
TRBJ2-4,few,TRBV4-1,TRBD2,CASSQDTSGNVIQYF,TGCGCCAGCAGCCAAGATACTAGCGGGAATGTCATTCAGTACTTC